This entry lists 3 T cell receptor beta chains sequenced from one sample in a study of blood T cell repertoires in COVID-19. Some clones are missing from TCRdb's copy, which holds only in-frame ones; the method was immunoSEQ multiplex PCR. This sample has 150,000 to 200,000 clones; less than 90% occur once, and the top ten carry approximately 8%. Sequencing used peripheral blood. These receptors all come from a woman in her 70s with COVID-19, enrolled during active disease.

This chain's CDR3 is CASSVGDGFGTPNEQFF. In DNA form, the CDR3 reads TGTGCCAGCAGCGTAGGAGACGGCTTCGGGACTCCCAATGAGCAGTTCTTC. The J gene is TRBJ2-1, the V gene TRBV9; tentative D call: TRBD2 (6 bases). Trimming stripped 0 bases from V and 6 bases from J, with 19 bases between. Germline assignment: CDR1 SGDLS and CDR2 YYNGEE. CDR3 length equals 17 residues. The variable domain in full, with the rest retrieved from reference TRBV9 and TRBJ2-1, is DSGVTQTPKHLITATGQRVTLRCSPRSGDLSVYWYQQSLDQGLQFLIQYYNGEERAKGNILERFSAQQFPDLHSELNLSSLELGDSALYFCASSVGDGFGTPNEQFFGPGTRLTVL.

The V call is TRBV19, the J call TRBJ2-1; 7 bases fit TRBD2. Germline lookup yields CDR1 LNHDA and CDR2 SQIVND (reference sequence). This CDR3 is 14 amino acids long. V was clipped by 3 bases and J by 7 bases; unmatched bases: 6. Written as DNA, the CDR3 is TGTGCCAGTAGTATCGGACTAGTGTATAATGAGCAGTTCTTC. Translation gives CASSIGLVYNEQFF.

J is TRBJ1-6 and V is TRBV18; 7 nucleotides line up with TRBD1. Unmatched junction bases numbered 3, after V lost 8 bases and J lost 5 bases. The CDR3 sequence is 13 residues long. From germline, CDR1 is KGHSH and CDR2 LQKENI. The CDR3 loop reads CASTGQNNSPLHF. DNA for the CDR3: TGTGCCAGCACGGGACAGAATAATTCACCCCTCCACTTT.